This T cell receptor (beta chain) was sequenced for a study of shared T cell receptors in the human thymus. Germline-derived CDR1 and CDR2 are SEHNR and FQNEAQ (reference sequence). Trimming pared 8 bases from V and 2 bases from J, leaving 10 bases between. CDR3 length: 13 amino acids. TCRdb's table, derived via immunoSEQ multiplex PCR, lists solely in-frame clones and lacks some. The profile covers approximately 580,000 clones, with 78% appearing a single time and more than 0.01% taken by the ten largest. These sequences were also reported in another study, on human thymus T cells. That report adds: The sample donors, healthy Finnish infants, were having corrective surgery for congenital heart defects. Corrective heart surgery yielded the resections from which the thymus tissue came. Thymic and blood repertoires seemed to favor certain V and J genes. Related work showed strongly overlapping thymic repertoires across unrelated individuals.

The specimen was thymocytes. This sequence was found in a boy in the first two years of life with a congenital heart defect. This chain connects TRBV7-9 to TRBJ2-1; D uncertain. The CDR3 bases are TGTGCCAGCGAGGTTGGTGCCTACAATGAGCAGTTCTTC. Protein: CASEVGAYNEQFF.